This T cell receptor beta chain stems from a study of CD8 T cells in Susac syndrome. On this clonotype itself: The target antigen is unknown.

The sequenced target, TCR beta, came from blood CD8+ and CD4+ T cells. The healthy controls were matched to patients by age and sex. The CDR3 length is 15 residues. Germline lookup yields CDR1 SNHLY and CDR2 FYNNEI. Between the trimmed V and J ends, which lost 4 bases and 7 bases, there was a span of 17 bases. Study-wide results and limits: In its TCR sequencing and HLA analysis, the study acknowledged that the number of individuals was relatively small.

RNA was extracted with the RNeasy kit, and a quantity of roughly 0.5 to 1 ug was reverse transcribed using random hexamers. An immunoSEQ multiplex PCR generated amplified TCR beta CDR3 products spanning 54 Vbeta and 13 Jbeta. Via MiXCR, TCRdb re-called the immunoSEQ multiplex PCR reads, giving one row per CDR3 protein. Altogether tens of thousands of distinct CDR3 sequences are present, 93% being singletons, with the ten largest covering 0.45% to 0.65%. The sample consisted of CD8+ T cells from PBMCs. This sequence originates from a human donor in good health. The chain is built from TRBV2 and TRBJ1-5, with D possibly TRBD1 on 5 matching bases. The CDR3 loop is CASSVGTGGVQPQHF. DNA for the CDR3: TGTGCCAGCAGTGTTGGGACCGGTGGGGTCCAGCCCCAGCATTTT.